This T cell receptor beta chain is drawn from a study of tumor-infiltrating lymphocytes in primary liver carcinoma. The investigators made TCR beta cDNA from about 500 ng total RNA, using a constant-region primer. Generation of the TCR beta libraries relied on three nested multiplex PCR rounds using slightly modified ARM-PCR. Primers for the first two PCR rounds were TRBV1-TRBV30 forward primers and a C-beta reverse primer (approximately 9 cycles per round). TCRdb re-called the multiplex PCR reads through MiXCR, storing one row per CDR3 protein. Of 70,000 to 85,000 distinct CDR3 sequences listed, 70% to 75% are singletons. On this clonotype: What it recognizes is unknown. No conserved phenylalanine or tryptophan is present at the end of the CDR3, so a read error is the likely explanation.

The CDR3 is 15 residues long. Germline V gives CDR1 SGHNT, CDR2 YENEEA. V gave up 3 bases and J gave up 3 bases, with 13 bases separating them. The roughly 19-32 mg bulk tissue piece was not sorted before simultaneous RNA and DNA extraction. There were only treatment-naive patients, all with chronic HBV infection. Study-level results: Overlap in tumor-adjacent and tumor-blood pairs fell below that of tumor region pairs.

The origin of this receptor is a woman in her sixties with primary liver carcinoma and hepatitis B virus infection. J is TRBJ2-3 and V is TRBV11-3, with D hard to call. Sequenced: liver tumor tissue from sampling region 4. Described subset: tumor region T4, right-lateral pole. CDR3 amino acids: CASSLDRHATDTQYV. CDR3 in DNA: TGTGCCAGCAGCTTGGATCGACATGCTACAGATACGCAGTATGTT.